This TCR beta chain is from a study of control samples from healthy donors and cancer patients. Note on this clone: At one end the junction does not follow the germline gene, possibly because of a read error.

The repertoire was sequenced with immunoSEQ multiplex PCR; TCRdb's copy has only in-frame clones and lacks some. The sample contains some 130,000 clones, about 95% of which appear only once. The specimen was blood. This receptor was obtained from a man aged 30-40 years in good health.

The CDR3, as DNA: TGTGCTAGCAGTTCCACGACCCGAGTCACAGGGGCCACTGAAGCTTTCTTT. Protein: CASSSTTRVTGATEAFF. The chain is built from TRBV7-7 and TRBJ1-1, with 7 positions matching TRBD1. Germline-derived CDR1 and CDR2 are SSHAT and FNYEAQ (reference sequence). CDR3 length: 17 amino acids.